This TCR beta chain is from a study of blood T cell repertoires in COVID-19. Overall study: Sites across the United States, Italy and Spain contributed samples from acute and convalescent COVID-19. T cells, B-cell-depleted T cells, or PBMCs provided the cDNA or gDNA that served as material.

Per the study methods: Reference gene primer amplification in the assay estimated nucleated cell counts. TCRdb's copy holds only in-frame clones and misses some; the assay was immunoSEQ multiplex PCR. Clonal size and the V and J genes are those of that table, whereas D and trimming came from the DNA. The table has around 300,000 clones, approximately 87% seen once. This clone has a handful of counts. Germline lookup yields CDR1 SQVTM and CDR2 ANQGSEA. There are 16 residues in the CDR3. Unmatched junction bases numbered 7, after V lost 0 bases and J lost 6 bases. The specimen sequenced was PBMCs or T cells enriched from blood (not recorded which). The chain carries TRBV29-1 and TRBJ2-2; 10 bases map to TRBD2. This clonotype was obtained from a woman aged 25 to 39 who had recovered from COVID-19. The CDR3 region has the DNA TGCAGCGTTGAAGATTCACTAGCGGGGAATCCCGGGGAGCTGTTTTTT. Protein sequence: CSVEDSLAGNPGELFF.